The 23 T cell receptor beta chains given below trace back to one sample, sequenced in a study of shared clonotypes between healthy human individuals. Sequenced by immunoSEQ multiplex PCR; TCRdb stores in-frame clones only, minus some. The sample lists approximately 980,000 clones, roughly 72% occurring once. The source material was memory CD4+ T cells sorted from blood. Subset meaning: CD45RA-negative fraction. These receptors were obtained from a man aged 18-30 years in good health.

Turning to this clone: Other nucleotide sequences from this sample produce the same CDR3. The rearrangement joins TRBV19 to TRBJ1-5, with 7 positions matching TRBD1. Trimming cost V 6 bases and J 7 bases; bases outside gene matches: 9. Germline V gene lookup returns CDR1 LNHDA and CDR2 SQIVND (reference sequence). The CDR3 sequence is 14 residues long. CDR3 DNA sequence: TGTGCCAGTAGGCCGACAGGGTCGAACCAGCCCCAGCATTTT. Translation: CASRPTGSNQPQHF.

V is TRBV6-1 and J is TRBJ1-5; D may be TRBD1 (5 bases). The germline V gene encodes CDR1 MNHNS and CDR2 SASEGT. With 6 bases removed from V and 6 bases from J, the gap between germline ends came to 15 bases. The CDR3 is 14 amino acids. The CDR3 coding sequence is TGTGCCAGCAGGGGAGCACGCGACAGTCAGCCCCAGCATTTT. It is translated as CASRGARDSQPQHF.

The chain recombines TRBV18 with TRBJ2-7, with a tentative D call TRBD2 (6 bases). Germline CDR1 reads KGHSH; CDR2 reads LQKENI. The CDR3 has 15 residues. Deletions cut 2 bases from V and 1 base from J, with 12 bases between. CDR3 amino acids: CASSPMGGISYEQYF. For the CDR3, the DNA is TGTGCCAGCTCACCAATGGGCGGGATTTCCTACGAGCAGTACTTC.

The J gene is TRBJ1-4, the V gene TRBV9; 9 bases are a match to TRBD1. The CDR3 is 15 amino acids. The germline V gene encodes CDR1 SGDLS and CDR2 YYNGEE. The J segment lost 6 bases and the V segment lost 3 bases, leaving 6 bases of the junction unmatched. CDR3 sequence: CASSAGTGFDEKLFF. DNA for the CDR3: TGTGCCAGCAGCGCCGGGACAGGGTTTGATGAAAAACTGTTTTTT.

The J gene is TRBJ2-4, the V gene TRBV29-1; TRBD1 or TRBD2 may be the D gene (5 bases each). V gave up 4 bases and J gave up 8 bases, with 18 bases separating them. Germline loops: CDR1 SQVTM, CDR2 ANQGSEA. The CDR3 runs 14 residues. This CDR3 is CSVVSREMGDIQYF. The CDR3 DNA follows: TGCAGCGTTGTATCACGCGAGATGGGGGACATTCAGTACTTC.

The rearrangement uses TRBV7-9 and TRBJ1-5; no clear D. Germline V gives CDR1 SEHNR, CDR2 FQNEAQ (reference sequence). This CDR3 region has 14 residues. V was clipped by 5 bases and J by 0 bases, with 8 bases between them. CDR3 DNA sequence: TGTGCCAGCAGCCCGGACCATAGCAATCAGCCCCAGCATTTT. Translation: CASSPDHSNQPQHF.

This chain connects TRBV7-2 to TRBJ2-7; no clear D gene. The V end lost 5 bases, the J end lost 5 bases, and 7 bases lay between the germline ends. The germline V gene has CDR1 SGHTA and CDR2 FQGNSA. There are 11 residues in the CDR3. The CDR3 is CASSPLDEQYF. The DNA for the CDR3 is TGTGCCAGCAGCCCCCTCGACGAGCAGTACTTC.

The chain employs TRBV27 and TRBJ1-2, with D hard to call. V lost 4 bases and J lost 8, with 11 bases in between. Germline CDR1 reads MNHEY; CDR2 reads SMNVEV (reference sequence). CDR3 size: 12 residues. The CDR3 spells CASSSPVGGYTF. The DNA for the CDR3 is TGTGCCAGCAGTTCCCCGGTGGGCGGCTACACCTTC.

The chain employs TRBV5-1 and TRBJ2-2; D is perhaps TRBD2 (6 bases). Germline assignment: CDR1 SGHRS and CDR2 YFSETQ. The CDR3 covers 15 residues. Trimming left V 1 base short and J 7 bases short, with 14 bases between. Written as DNA, the CDR3 is TGCGCCAGCAGCTTGCCGGGAGAGTTTCACGGGGAGCTGTTTTTT. Protein product: CASSLPGEFHGELFF.

This chain links TRBV6-6 with TRBJ1-2, with a weak D call TRBD1 (5 bases). Germline V gene data show CDR1 as MNHNY and CDR2 as SVGAGI (reference sequence). The ends were cut back, 2 bases at V and 1 base at J, with 11 bases in the middle. CDR3 size: 15 residues. In nucleotides, the CDR3 is TGTGCCAGCAGTTACATCGGGGGGAATAACTATGGCTACACCTTC. It yields the protein CASSYIGGNNYGYTF.

This clone is a singleton in its sample. The identical CDR3 is also encoded by other nucleotide sequences in the sample. The chain uses TRBV6-5 and TRBJ2-1; the match to TRBD2 covers 9 bases. The CDR3 covers 15 residues. The junction had 6 bases not matched to a gene; V was cut back by 6 bases and J by 3 bases. Germline-derived CDR1 and CDR2 are MNHEY and SVGAGI. CDR3 region: CASRLAGGSYNEQFF. The CDR3 DNA reads as TGTGCCAGCAGGCTCGCGGGGGGGAGCTACAATGAGCAGTTCTTC.

The chain recombines TRBV7-8 with TRBJ2-2; 7 positions match TRBD2. CDR3 length: 15 amino acids. The germline gives CDR1 SGHVS, CDR2 FQNEAQ. The trim removed 2 bases at V and 10 bases at J, leaving 10 bases unmatched. CDR3 bases: TGTGCCAGCAGCTTAAGGGACGGGAGGAAAGAGGAGCTGTTTTTT. It encodes CASSLRDGRKEELFF. The variable domain in full, completed from reference TRBV7-8 and TRBJ2-2, reads GAGVSQSPRYKVAKRGQDVALRCDPISGHVSLFWYQQALGQGPEFLTYFQNEAQLDKSGLPSDRFFAERPEGSVSTLKIQRTQQEDSAVYLCASSLRDGRKEELFFGEGSRLTVL.

The V gene is TRBV5-4, the J gene TRBJ2-1; D is undetermined. CDR3 length equals 14 residues. Germline assignment: CDR1 SGHNT and CDR2 YYREEE (reference sequence). V was trimmed by 3 bases and J by 4 bases, leaving 11 bases between them. CDR3 sequence reads: CASSSTYSYNEQFF. The CDR3 coding sequence is TGTGCCAGCAGCTCAACCTACAGTTACAATGAGCAGTTCTTC.

This chain joins TRBV5-6 and TRBJ1-6; 9 nucleotides align to TRBD1. Germline V gene lookup returns CDR1 SGHDT and CDR2 YYEEEE. The CDR3 is made up of 15 amino acids. The V gene end was trimmed by 4 bases and the J gene end by 10 bases; junction bases not matched to a gene: 9. The CDR3 coding sequence is TGTGCCAGCAGCCAAGGGACAGGGAAGATATCACCCCTCCACTTT. It translates to CASSQGTGKISPLHF.

J is TRBJ1-1 and V is TRBV14; maybe TRBD1 (6 bases). Trimming left V 1 base short and J 13 bases short, with 13 bases between. The CDR3 length is 12 residues. Germline lookup yields CDR1 SGHDN and CDR2 FVKESK. In DNA form, the CDR3 reads TGTGCCAGCAGCCAAGTGGACAGAGGGATTTTCTTT. Translating gives CASSQVDRGIFF.

The J gene is TRBJ1-5, the V gene TRBV28; D gene unclear. V was clipped by 6 bases and J by 2 bases, with 14 bases between them. The CDR3 sequence is 15 residues long. Per germline, CDR1 MDHEN and CDR2 SYDVKM. CDR3 protein: CASSLPSPGNQPQHF. DNA of the CDR3: TGTGCCAGCAGCCTACCTTCCCCGGGCAATCAGCCCCAGCATTTT. Full variable domain (outside the CDR3, taken from reference TRBV28 and TRBJ1-5): DVKVTQSSRYLVKRTGEKVFLECVQDMDHENMFWYRQDPGLGLRLIYFSYDVKMKEKGDIPEGYSVSREKKERFSLILESASTNQTSMYLCASSLPSPGNQPQHFGDGTRLSIL.

This chain joins TRBV6-1 and TRBJ2-5; D ambiguous. CDR1 and CDR2 (germline): MNHNS, SASEGT. The CDR3 runs 12 residues. Deletions cut 5 bases from V and 4 bases from J, with 8 bases between. The CDR3 nucleotides are TGTGCCAGCAGTCCCCTAGGAGAGACCCAGTACTTC. Amino acids: CASSPLGETQYF.

This sequence joins TRBV10-3 and TRBJ1-1, with 8 bases matching TRBD1. Trimming removed 6 bases from V and 6 bases from J; junction bases left unmatched: 6. This CDR3 has 13 residues. Germline CDR1 is ENHRY and CDR2 is SYGVKD. The CDR3 spells CAIRARGQPEAFF. CDR3 in DNA: TGTGCCATCAGAGCCAGGGGGCAACCTGAAGCTTTCTTT.

The chain is built from TRBV11-2 and TRBJ2-5, with 9 nucleotides matching TRBD1. The CDR3 length is 15 residues. Losses at the gene ends were 6 bases for V and 3 bases for J; bases not matched to a gene: 8. The germline gives CDR1 SGHAT, CDR2 FQNNGV. The CDR3 loop reads CASRSPRDREETQYF. The CDR3 DNA sequence: TGTGCCAGCAGATCCCCCCGGGACAGGGAAGAGACCCAGTACTTC.

The sample holds a few counts of this clone. CDR3 DNA sequence: TGTGCCAGCAGCTTGGCGGTCGGGAGGAGTGACGAGCAGTACTTC. As protein: CASSLAVGRSDEQYF. The chain recombines TRBV5-4 with TRBJ2-7; 7 bases agree with TRBD2. Trimming at V came to 0 bases and at J to 5 bases, leaving 8 bases not matched to a gene. The V gene's germline CDR1 is SGHNT and CDR2 YYREEE (reference sequence). This CDR3 region has 15 residues.

V and J are TRBV30 and TRBJ2-3; 7 bases line up with TRBD2. The CDR3 length is 14 residues. Germline V lookup: CDR1 GTSNPN, CDR2 SVGIG (reference sequence). Losses at the gene ends were 3 bases for V and 2 bases for J; bases not matched to a gene: 5. Here the CDR3 DNA reads TGTGCCTGGAGCACCGGGACTAACACAGATACGCAGTATTTT. As protein: CAWSTGTNTDTQYF.

V and J are TRBV7-2 and TRBJ1-1; D is uncertain. Germline V lookup: CDR1 SGHTA, CDR2 FQGNSA. V lost 5 bases to trimming and J lost 0 bases, with 7 bases between them. The CDR3 has 13 residues. Here the CDR3 DNA reads TGTGCCAGCAGCAAGGAGTTGAACACTGAAGCTTTCTTT. It codes for CASSKELNTEAFF.

This clone came up a few times. The rearrangement uses TRBV5-4 and TRBJ2-1; 9 bases match TRBD1. After removal of 3 bases from V and 0 bases from J, the junction contained 7 bases not matched to a gene. The CDR3 covers 17 residues. Germline V gene data show CDR1 as SGHNT and CDR2 as YYREEE (reference sequence). The CDR3 DNA reads as TGTGCCAGCAGCTGGACCGGGACAGGGAGCTCCTACAATGAGCAGTTCTTC. As protein: CASSWTGTGSSYNEQFF.